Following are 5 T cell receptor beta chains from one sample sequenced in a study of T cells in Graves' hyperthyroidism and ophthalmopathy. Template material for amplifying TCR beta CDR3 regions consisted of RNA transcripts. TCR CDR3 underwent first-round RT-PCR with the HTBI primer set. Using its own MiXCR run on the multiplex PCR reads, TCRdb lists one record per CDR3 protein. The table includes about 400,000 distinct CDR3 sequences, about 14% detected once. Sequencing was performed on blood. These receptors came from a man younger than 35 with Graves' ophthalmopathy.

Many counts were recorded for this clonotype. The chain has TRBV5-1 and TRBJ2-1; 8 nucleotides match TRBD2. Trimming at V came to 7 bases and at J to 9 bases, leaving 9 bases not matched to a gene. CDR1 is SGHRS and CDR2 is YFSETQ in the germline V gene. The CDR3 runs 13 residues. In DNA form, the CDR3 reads TGCGCCAGCGGGATAGCGGGATCGGGTGAGCAGTTCTTC. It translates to CASGIAGSGEQFF.

The chain's CDR3 is CASSIGTGPNYGYTF. The CDR3, as DNA: TGCGCCAGCAGCATTGGGACAGGCCCAAACTATGGCTACACCTTC. The J gene is TRBJ1-2, the V gene TRBV5-1; 8 nucleotides match TRBD1. Germline lookup yields CDR1 SGHRS and CDR2 YFSETQ. The CDR3 has 15 residues. The trim removed 4 bases at V and 2 bases at J, leaving 7 bases unmatched.

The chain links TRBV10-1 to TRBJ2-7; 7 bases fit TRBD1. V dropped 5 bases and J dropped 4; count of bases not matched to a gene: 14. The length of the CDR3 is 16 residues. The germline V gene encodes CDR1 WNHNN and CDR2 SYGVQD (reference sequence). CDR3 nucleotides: TGCGCCAGCAGTACCCAGGACAGGAATAATCCGTACGAGCAGTACTTC. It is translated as CASSTQDRNNPYEQYF.

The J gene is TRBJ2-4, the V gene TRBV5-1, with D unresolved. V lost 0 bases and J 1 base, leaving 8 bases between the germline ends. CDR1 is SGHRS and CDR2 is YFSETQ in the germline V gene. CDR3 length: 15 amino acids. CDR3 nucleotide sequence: TGCGCCAGCAGCTTGGCGCCCGGGGCCAAAAACATTCAGTACTTC. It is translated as CASSLAPGAKNIQYF. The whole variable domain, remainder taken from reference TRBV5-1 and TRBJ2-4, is KAGVTQTPRYLIKTRGQQVTLSCSPISGHRSVSWYQQTPGQGLQFLFEYFSETQRNKGNFPGRFSGRQFSNSRSEMNVSTLELGDSALYLCASSLAPGAKNIQYFGAGTRLSVL.

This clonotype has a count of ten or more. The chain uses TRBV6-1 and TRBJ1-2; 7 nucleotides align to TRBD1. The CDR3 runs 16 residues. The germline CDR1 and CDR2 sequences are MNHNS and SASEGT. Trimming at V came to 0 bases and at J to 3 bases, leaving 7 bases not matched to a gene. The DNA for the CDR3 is TGTGCCAGCAGTGAAGCTCTGGGACAGCCAGACTATGGCTACACCTTC. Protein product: CASSEALGQPDYGYTF.